Following are 3 T cell receptor beta chains from one sample sequenced in a study of low-dose radiotherapy and immunotherapy resistance in tumors. Primers used for first-strand cDNA, a TRAV- and TRBV-specific set, covered both alpha and beta chains. The PCR that amplified TCRs ran for 20 cycles, relying on a constant-region primer and a V-primer adapter. TCRdb re-called the reads through MiXCR, storing one row per CDR3 protein. This table holds fewer than 50,000 distinct CDR3 sequences, less than 30% found once. Indicated time point: after trial treatment. Noted treatment: LDRT plus nivolumab, ipilimumab, low-dose cyclophosphamide and aspirin (RACIN trial). The specimen was PBMCs, collected after low-dose radiotherapy plus immunotherapy. The receptors were gathered from a male donor with prostate cancer.

This clonotype was observed many times. This chain joins TRBV5-1 and TRBJ1-5; D uncertain. CDR1 and CDR2 from the germline V gene are SGHRS and YFSETQ. Between the trimmed V and J ends, which lost 0 bases and 3 bases, there was a span of 4 bases. This CDR3 comprises 13 residues. The chain's CDR3 is CASSLGANQPQHF. As DNA, the CDR3 is TGCGCCAGCAGCTTGGGGGCCAATCAGCCCCAGCATTTT.

As to this clonotype: This likely stems from a read error, as it lies one base from a far larger clone. The genes are TRBV28 and TRBJ2-7; D may be TRBD2 (6 bases). Germline CDR1 MDHEN, CDR2 SYDVKM. Trimming shortened V by 6 bases and J by 7 bases, and 22 bases separated the two germline ends. This CDR3 region has 15 residues. CDR3 nucleotides: TGTGCCAGCAGCCCGGAGGGTAGCGGAAACAATGAGCAGTACTTC. It encodes CASSPEGSGNNEQYF.

This clonotype has ten or more counts. This sequence joins TRBV28 and TRBJ1-6, with 9 bases that match TRBD1. The J segment lost 9 bases and the V segment lost 3 bases, leaving 6 bases of the junction unmatched. The CDR3 covers 15 residues. Germline values: CDR1 MDHEN, CDR2 SYDVKM. CDR3 nucleotides: TGTGCCAGCAGTTTCAGGGACAGGGTACGTTCACCCCTCCACTTT. Translation gives CASSFRDRVRSPLHF.